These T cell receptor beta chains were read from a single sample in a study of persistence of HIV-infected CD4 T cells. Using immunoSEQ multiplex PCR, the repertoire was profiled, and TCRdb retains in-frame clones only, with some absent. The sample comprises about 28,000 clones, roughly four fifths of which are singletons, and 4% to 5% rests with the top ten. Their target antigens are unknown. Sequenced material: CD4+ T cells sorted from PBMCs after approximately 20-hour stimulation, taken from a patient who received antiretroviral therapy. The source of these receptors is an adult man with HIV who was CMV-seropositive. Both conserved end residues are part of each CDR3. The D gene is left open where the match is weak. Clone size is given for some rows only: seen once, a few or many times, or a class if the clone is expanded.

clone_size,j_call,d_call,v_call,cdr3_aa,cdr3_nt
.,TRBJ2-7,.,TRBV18,CASSISELYEQYF,TGTGCCAGCTCAATCTCCGAGCTCTACGAGCAGTACTTC
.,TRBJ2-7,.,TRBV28,CASSLTPSSYEQYF,TGTGCCAGCAGTCTTACACCGAGCTCCTACGAGCAGTACTTC
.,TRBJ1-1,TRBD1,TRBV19,CASCDRANTEAFF,TGTGCCAGCTGTGACAGGGCTAACACTGAAGCTTTCTTT
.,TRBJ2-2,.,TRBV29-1,CSVDNANTGELFF,TGCAGCGTTGATAATGCGAACACCGGGGAGCTGTTTTTT
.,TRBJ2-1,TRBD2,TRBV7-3,CASSLTSSLSYNEQFF,TGTGCCAGCAGCCTGACTAGCTCTCTCTCCTACAATGAGCAGTTCTTC
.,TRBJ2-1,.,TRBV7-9,CASSTGLYNEQFF,TGTGCCAGCAGCACGGGGCTTTACAATGAGCAGTTCTTC
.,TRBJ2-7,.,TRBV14,CASSPGQVPEQYF,TGTGCCAGCAGCCCGGGACAAGTTCCCGAGCAGTACTTC
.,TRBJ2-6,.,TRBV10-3,CAISEGGGANVLTF,TGTGCCATCAGTGAGGGGGGTGGGGCCAACGTCCTGACTTTC
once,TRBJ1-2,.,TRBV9,CASSVTAHGYTF,TGTGCCAGCAGCGTTACAGCGCATGGCTACACCTTC
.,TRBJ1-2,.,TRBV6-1,CASSEDLGGYGYTF,TGTGCCAGCAGTGAAGATTTGGGGGGTTATGGCTACACCTTC
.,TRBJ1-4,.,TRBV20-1,CSASLRGTNEKLFF,TGCAGTGCTAGTCTACGGGGAACTAATGAAAAACTGTTTTTT
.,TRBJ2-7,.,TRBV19,CASSTPQGYEQYF,TGTGCCAGTAGTACCCCACAGGGTTACGAGCAGTACTTC
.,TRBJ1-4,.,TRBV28,CASRGPGFDEKLFF,TGTGCCAGCAGGGGGCCGGGATTTGATGAAAAACTGTTTTTT
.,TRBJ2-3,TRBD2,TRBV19,CASSINGGEADTQYF,TGTGCCAGTAGTATAAACGGGGGGGAGGCAGATACGCAGTATTTT
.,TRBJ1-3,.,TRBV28,CASSLSGNTIYF,TGTGCCAGCAGTTTATCTGGAAACACCATATATTTT
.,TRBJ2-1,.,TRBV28,CASSSRLVPPYNEQFF,TGTGCCAGCAGCAGTCGACTAGTCCCGCCCTACAATGAGCAGTTCTTC
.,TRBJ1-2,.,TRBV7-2,CASSSNTGPKGYTF,TGTGCCAGCAGCTCAAATACAGGGCCCAAGGGCTACACCTTC
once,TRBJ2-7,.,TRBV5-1,CASGLDSPSSYEQYF,TGCGCCAGCGGCCTGGACAGCCCGAGCTCCTACGAGCAGTACTTC
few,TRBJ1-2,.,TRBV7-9,CASSLGGEGYTF,TGTGCCAGCAGCTTAGGAGGGGAAGGCTACACCTTC
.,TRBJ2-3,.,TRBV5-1,CANKLDPGTDTQYF,TGCGCCAACAAACTAGATCCCGGCACAGATACGCAGTATTTT
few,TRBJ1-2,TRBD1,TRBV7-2,CASSFRQGTYGYTF,TGTGCCAGCAGCTTCCGACAGGGTACCTATGGCTACACCTTC
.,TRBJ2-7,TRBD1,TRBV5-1,CASSSMTGDESYEQYF,TGCGCCAGCAGCAGCATGACAGGGGATGAGAGCTACGAGCAGTACTTC
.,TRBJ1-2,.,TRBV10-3,CAISGRGVGYTF,TGTGCCATCAGTGGCAGGGGTGTGGGCTACACCTTC
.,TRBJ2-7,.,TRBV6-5,CASTGTTYEQYF,TGTGCCAGCACCGGGACAACCTACGAGCAGTACTTC
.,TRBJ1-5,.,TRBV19,CASKGGGASNQPQHF,TGTGCCAGCAAGGGGGGAGGGGCTAGCAATCAGCCCCAGCATTTT
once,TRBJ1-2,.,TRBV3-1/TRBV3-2,CASSQGSRESGYTF,TGTGCCAGCAGCCAAGGATCTAGGGAGAGTGGCTACACCTTC
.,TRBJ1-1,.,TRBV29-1,CSVKTGTVNTEAFF,TGCAGCGTCAAGACCGGGACGGTGAACACTGAAGCTTTCTTT
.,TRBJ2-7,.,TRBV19,CASSNIHEQYF,TGTGCCAGTAGTAATATCCACGAGCAGTACTTC
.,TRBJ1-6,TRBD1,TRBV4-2,CASSQDGRRGELFHF,TGTGCCAGCAGCCAAGACGGGCGCAGGGGGGAATTATTCCACTTT
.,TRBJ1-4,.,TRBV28,CASGIRWFQKLFF,TGTGCCAGCGGGATCCGGTGGTTTCAAAAACTGTTTTTT
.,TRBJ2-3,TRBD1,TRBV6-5,CASSYQQGDTQYF,TGTGCCAGCAGTTATCAACAGGGGGATACGCAGTATTTT
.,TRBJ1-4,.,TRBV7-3,CASPLRGGRGPNEKLFF,TGTGCCAGCCCCCTTCGCGGGGGTAGGGGACCTAATGAAAAACTGTTTTTT
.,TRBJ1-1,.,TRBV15,CATSRPGALNTEAFF,TGTGCCACCAGCAGACCCGGGGCGCTGAACACTGAAGCTTTCTTT
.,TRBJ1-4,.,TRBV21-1,CASSKGRRWDRTGDLNEKLFF,TGTGCCAGCAGCAAAGGGAGAAGGTGGGACAGGACCGGGGATCTTAATGAAAAACTGTTTTTT
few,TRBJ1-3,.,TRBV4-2,CASSQVPGGSSGNTIYF,TGTGCCAGCAGCCAAGTACCGGGGGGTTCCTCTGGAAACACCATATATTTT
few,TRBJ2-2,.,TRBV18,CASSPTWTEKNTGELFF,TGTGCCAGCTCACCTACGTGGACGGAAAAGAACACCGGGGAGCTGTTTTTT
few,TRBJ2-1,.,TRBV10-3,CAIKESSYNEQFF,TGTGCCATCAAGGAGAGCTCCTACAATGAGCAGTTCTTC
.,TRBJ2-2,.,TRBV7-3,CASTSDPGELFF,TGTGCCAGCACTTCAGACCCCGGGGAGCTGTTTTTT
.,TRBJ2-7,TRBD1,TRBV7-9,CASTRTGAEQYF,TGTGCCAGCACCAGGACAGGGGCCGAGCAGTACTTC
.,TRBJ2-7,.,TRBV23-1,CASQSIPREQYF,TGCGCCAGCCAGTCAATACCGAGAGAGCAGTACTTC
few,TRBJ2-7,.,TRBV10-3,CAISDGDLSSYEQYF,TGTGCCATCAGTGACGGAGACCTCTCCTCCTACGAGCAGTACTTC
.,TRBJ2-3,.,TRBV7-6,CASSFQGDTQYF,TGTGCCAGCAGCTTTCAGGGGGATACGCAGTATTTT
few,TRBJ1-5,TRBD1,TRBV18,CASSPGTESNQPQHF,TGTGCCAGCTCACCCGGGACAGAAAGCAATCAGCCCCAGCATTTT
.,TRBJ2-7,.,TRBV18,CASSPSGREQYF,TGTGCCAGCTCACCAAGCGGGCGAGAGCAGTACTTC
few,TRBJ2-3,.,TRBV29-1,CSVEGGAPDTQYF,TGCAGCGTTGAGGGCGGCGCCCCAGATACGCAGTATTTT
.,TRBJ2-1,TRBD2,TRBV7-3,CASSFSAAGGSNEQFF,TGTGCCAGCAGCTTTAGTGCAGCGGGGGGGAGTAATGAGCAGTTCTTC
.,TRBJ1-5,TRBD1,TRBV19,CASSIRTGRYSNQPQHF,TGTGCCAGTAGTATCCGGACAGGCCGATATAGCAATCAGCCCCAGCATTTT
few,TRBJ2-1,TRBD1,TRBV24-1,CATSAGLGTGYHEQFF,TGTGCCACCAGTGCAGGTTTGGGGACAGGGTATCATGAGCAGTTCTTC
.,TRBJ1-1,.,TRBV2,CASIAQGYTEAFF,TGTGCCAGCATCGCACAGGGATACACTGAAGCTTTCTTT
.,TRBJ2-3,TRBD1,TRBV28,CASSEQGKNTQYF,TGTGCCAGCAGTGAACAGGGGAAGAATACGCAGTATTTT
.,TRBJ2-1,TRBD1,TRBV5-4,CASSSAVGQDTYNEQFF,TGTGCCAGCAGCTCTGCTGTCGGACAGGACACCTACAATGAGCAGTTCTTC
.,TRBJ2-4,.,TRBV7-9,CASSLAMGVKNIQYF,TGTGCCAGCAGCTTAGCTATGGGAGTCAAAAACATTCAGTACTTC
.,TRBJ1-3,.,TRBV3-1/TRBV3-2,CASSQVLWRAGNTIYF,TGTGCCAGCAGCCAAGTCCTTTGGCGGGCCGGAAACACCATATATTTT
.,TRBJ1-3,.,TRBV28,CASSSVTWGNTIYF,TGTGCCAGCAGCTCAGTGACGTGGGGAAACACCATATATTTT
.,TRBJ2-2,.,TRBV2,CASKLTGDHTGELFF,TGTGCCAGCAAACTCACGGGGGATCACACCGGGGAGCTGTTTTTT